One T cell receptor (beta chain) is described in this entry. No antigen is known for it. Because the CDR3 is missing its conserved closing phenylalanine or tryptophan, this is likely a read error. The length of the CDR3 is 12 amino acids, counting both ends. The only DNA kept is the CDR3, 36 bases in frame from the first base. V is pared back by 4 bases and J by 4 bases, with 4 bases lying between the germline termini. CDR1 and CDR2 (MNHEY, SVGEGT) derive from the germline V gene. Without any cell sorting, total RNA and DNA were co-extracted from about 20-30 mg of bulk tissue using the AllPrep DNA/RNA mini kit. Surgical resection was performed in China between 2015 and 2016 on four or five patients with histopathologically diagnosed primary liver carcinoma. Patients had chronic HBV infection and were treatment-naive at sampling. Five spatially separated regions were sampled from each tumor: the superior, inferior, left-lateral and right-lateral poles, plus the tumor centre. According to histology, viable tumor cells made up more than 80% of every tumor sample. Each fresh piece of tumor and adjacent tissue was cut in two, with one half stored in RNAlater at -80 degrees C and the other half sent for histology.

This sample was included in a study of tumor-infiltrating lymphocytes in primary liver carcinoma (dated by TCRdb to about 2017). Regarding the research as a whole: Hepatocellular carcinoma (four) or combined HCC and intrahepatic cholangiocarcinoma (one) was present in the five patients, who were three men and two women aged 30 to 69 years. The five patients had tumors staged T1-T3 N0M0, with maximum diameters ranging from roughly 4 to 10 cm. Technical replicate repertoires showed high reproducibility, with mean shared-clone rates roughly 0.89 and correlation coefficients above 0.95. A total of some 35 specimens from 5 patients underwent TCRbeta repertoire sequencing, comprising 25 tumor regions, 5 adjacent noncancerous liver tissues and 5 peripheral blood samples. To link TCRbeta repertoire diversity with the local molecular phenotype, the roughly 26 tumor region samples were profiled using Agilent mRNA microarrays. The study combined TCRbeta repertoire sequencing, expression microarrays and whole-exome sequencing across five regions of each liver tumor, with adjacent normal tissue and blood. Each sample produced about 3.5 to 7.13 million productive TCRbeta reads, and read depth showed no significant difference between tissue types.

The study at large found these results: Only about 8-24% of top clones were present in all five regions of a tumor, suggesting spatial heterogeneity of tumor-infiltrating T cells. Because sequencing covered only the TCR beta chain and unpaired alpha chains were not captured, true repertoire diversity is likely underestimated. Pairs of tumor regions showed greater repertoire overlap (mean about 36%) than tumor-adjacent pairs (approximately 17%) or tumor-blood pairs (approximately 14%), which is consistent with antigen-driven expansion. The top 250 clones accounted for a significantly greater share of the repertoire in tumors than in blood (p = 0.039). Only five or six patients were included in the study, and the authors note that the findings should be validated in a larger study. Bulk unsorted samples precluded comparing CD4+ and CD8+ T cell repertoires.

Using a constant-region primer and ProtoScript II reverse transcriptase, TCRbeta-specific cDNA was reverse-transcribed from around 500 ng total RNA. Three nested multiplex PCR rounds, following a slightly modified ARM-PCR procedure, were used to build the TCRbeta libraries. The first two PCR rounds used multiplex TRBV1-TRBV30 forward primers with a Cbeta reverse primer, each for about 10 cycles. Sample barcodes and Illumina adapters were attached in a final 25-cycle PCR using Deep VentR polymerase. Before sequencing, amplicons of 200-500 bp were gel-purified using a QIAquick gel extraction kit. The TCRbeta amplicons were sequenced with 250-bp paired-end reads on an Illumina HiSeq 2500. In the paper's pipeline: Trimmomatic v0.33 was used to quality-trim the reads, and FLASH v1.2.11 was used to merge paired reads so that full CDR3 sequences could be recovered. V, D and J germline segments were assigned to the rearranged TCRbeta sequences using MiGEC v1.2.1b. VDJtools v1.0.0 computed clonotype statistics and Shannon-Wiener diversity indices. Except for diversity analysis, only the 250 most abundant clonotypes of each sample were used in subsequent analyses to reduce sampling bias. Starting from the raw public reads, TCRdb applied fastp trimming at Q25, assembled clones with MiXCR and retained in-frame beta chains. Each entry is one CDR3 protein sequence, shown with its most common DNA and genes. TCRdb, not the original authors, processed these V and J calls. This sample comprises approximately 190,000 distinct CDR3 sequences, around 81% of them detected only once. About a sixth of the sample goes to the ten largest clones.

The chain employs TRBV6-2 or TRBV6-3 and TRBJ2-2; the D gene lacks a confident call. This receptor was obtained from a man aged 40-49 years with primary liver carcinoma and hepatitis B virus infection. The sample comprised tumor tissue from primary liver carcinoma. In nucleotides, the sequence is TGTGCCAGCAGTTTAGGCACCGGGGAGCTGTTTTAT. This gives the protein CASSLGTGELFY.